The 32 T cell receptor beta chains given below trace back to one sample, sequenced in a study of blood T cell repertoires in COVID-19. Repertoires were generated with immunoSEQ multiplex PCR, while TCRdb's copy carries only in-frame clones and drops some. The repertoire has tens of thousands of clones, roughly 88% of them found once; the top ten carry more than 2.5%. The sample consisted of peripheral blood. These receptors were obtained from an elderly man with active or convalescent COVID-19.

Points on this clone: This sample also contains other DNA sequences that code for the same CDR3. V usage is TRBV30 and J usage is TRBJ1-5; TRBD1 matches at 10 bases. Germline V gene data show CDR1 as GTSNPN and CDR2 as SVGIG (reference sequence). This CDR3 has 13 residues. V trimming: 5 bases; J trimming: 6 bases; junction bases outside the gene matches: 4. The CDR3: CAWSGQGGQPQHF. For the CDR3, the DNA is TGTGCCTGGTCAGGACAGGGGGGTCAGCCCCAGCATTTT.

V and J are TRBV6-2 or TRBV6-3 and TRBJ1-1; D ambiguous. Trimming shortened V by 1 base and J by 10 bases, and 16 bases separated the two germline ends. This CDR3 comprises 14 residues. CDR1 and CDR2 (germline): MNHEY, SVGEGT. CDR3 in amino acids: CASSYWARPTAAFF. CDR3 in DNA: TGTGCCAGCAGTTACTGGGCCAGGCCCACAGCAGCTTTCTTT.

The V gene is TRBV7-2, the J gene TRBJ2-1; TRBD2 might be the D (5 bases). The CDR3 length is 12 residues. Germline values: CDR1 SGHTA, CDR2 FQGNSA. Trimming removed 6 bases at V and 13 bases at J, with 16 bases between. The CDR3 region is CASSWRGPPQFF. The CDR3 DNA is TGTGCCAGCAGTTGGCGAGGGCCCCCCCAGTTCTTC.

The V and J genes are TRBV4-3 and TRBJ1-6, with D uncertain. CDR1 LGHNA and CDR2 YSLEER come from the germline V gene. The CDR3 totals 15 residues. V lost 2 bases, J lost 10 bases, and 15 bases lay in between. The CDR3 is CASSQLVMAESPLHF. In DNA form, the CDR3 reads TGCGCCAGCAGCCAACTTGTCATGGCGGAGTCACCCCTCCACTTT.

This rearrangement joins TRBV5-1 to TRBJ1-1, with D uncertain. This CDR3 has 16 amino acids. Germline CDR1 reads SGHRS; CDR2 reads YFSETQ. Trimming left V 5 bases short and J 0 bases short, with 17 bases between. The chain's CDR3 is CASRYGQTTMNTEAFF. The CDR3, as DNA: TGCGCCAGCAGGTACGGGCAGACGACTATGAACACTGAAGCTTTCTTT.

This rearrangement joins TRBV20-1 to TRBJ1-4; D is uncertain. The CDR3 covers 13 residues. The V end was cut by 3 bases, the J end by 4 bases, with 9 bases between. Germline CDR1 DFQATT, CDR2 SNEGSKA (reference sequence). CDR3 sequence (DNA): TGCAGTGCTAGTAGGCAGCGTAATGAAAAACTGTTTTTT. Amino acid sequence: CSASRQRNEKLFF.

This sequence joins TRBV11-2 and TRBJ2-5; D uncertain. The CDR3 consists of 12 residues. Germline loops: CDR1 SGHAT, CDR2 FQNNGV. The V end lost 4 bases, the J end lost 0 bases, and 3 bases lay between the germline ends. CDR3 sequence reads: CASSYNQETQYF. DNA for the CDR3: TGTGCCAGCAGCTACAACCAAGAGACCCAGTACTTC.

V gene TRBV2 combines with J gene TRBJ1-3, with 8 bases aligning to TRBD1. The CDR3 contains 12 residues. Germline V lookup: CDR1 SNHLY, CDR2 FYNNEI. The V segment lost 8 bases and the J segment 6 bases; nucleotides outside the gene matches: 3. Here the CDR3 reads CASAGGENTIYF. The CDR3 nucleotides read TGTGCCAGCGCAGGGGGCGAAAACACCATATATTTT. Supplemented by reference TRBV2 and TRBJ1-3, the full variable domain reads EPEVTQTPSHQVTQMGQEVILRCVPISNHLYFYWYRQILGQKVEFLVSFYNNEISEKSEIFDDQFSVERPDGSNFTLKIRSTKLEDSAMYFCASAGGENTIYFGEGSWLTVV.

The chain carries TRBV3-1 (or the pseudogene TRBV3-2) and TRBJ1-4; D gene uncertain. CDR1 and CDR2 from the germline V gene are LGHDT and YNNKEL (reference sequence). The CDR3 runs to 15 residues. The V and J ends lost 2 bases and 4 bases respectively, with 11 bases between them. CDR3 in DNA: TGTGCCAGCAGCCAACGGGTCACTCTTAATGAAAAACTGTTTTTT. It yields the protein CASSQRVTLNEKLFF.

The V call is TRBV30, the J call TRBJ2-7, with TRBD2 as a possible D gene (6 bases). The CDR3 is 14 residues long. Trimming shortened V by 1 base and J by 4 bases, and 14 bases separated the two germline ends. Germline V gene lookup returns CDR1 GTSNPN and CDR2 SVGIG (reference sequence). Here the CDR3 DNA reads TGTGCCTGGAGTGCGGCCTGGGGGGTATACGAGCAGTACTTC. Protein: CAWSAAWGVYEQYF.

The chain couples TRBV28 to TRBJ1-4; tentatively, D is TRBD1 (6 bases). CDR1 and CDR2 (germline): MDHEN, SYDVKM. The CDR3 spans 14 residues. Trimming left V 7 bases short and J 6 bases short, with 15 bases between. DNA for the CDR3: TGTGCCAGCACCCCAGGGGCATATCATGAAAAACTGTTTTTT. Residues: CASTPGAYHEKLFF.

The V call is TRBV19, the J call TRBJ2-1; D is unclear. Germline V gene sequence: CDR1 LNHDA, CDR2 SQIVND (reference sequence). CDR3 length equals 16 residues. V lost 0 bases to trimming and J lost 1 base, with 10 bases between them. CDR3 nucleotides: TGTGCCAGTAGTATAGACCGGGTTGGGTCCTACAATGAGCAGTTCTTC. This codes for CASSIDRVGSYNEQFF.

The chain couples TRBV5-1 to TRBJ2-5; 7 positions agree with TRBD2. V lost 0 bases and J lost 2; bases outside the gene matches: 4. The germline V gene encodes CDR1 SGHRS and CDR2 YFSETQ. The CDR3 spans 15 residues. CDR3 sequence: CASSLVAGVQETQYF. The DNA of the CDR3 is TGCGCCAGCAGCTTGGTGGCGGGGGTACAAGAGACCCAGTACTTC.

The chain recombines TRBV14 with TRBJ2-7; TRBD2 aligns across 7 bases. V dropped 0 bases and J dropped 4; count of bases not matched to a gene: 3. Germline loops: CDR1 SGHDN, CDR2 FVKESK. The CDR3 contains 14 residues. The CDR3 nucleotides are TGTGCCAGCAGCCAAGACGGCGGGGGTTACGAGCAGTACTTC. It encodes CASSQDGGGYEQYF.

As for this clone: Distinct nucleotide sequences in the sample also encode this CDR3. The chain carries TRBV19 and TRBJ2-5; 12 bases map to TRBD2. CDR1 and CDR2 from the germline V gene are LNHDA and SQIVND (reference sequence). This CDR3 has 16 amino acids. V lost 3 bases to trimming and J lost 1 base; unmatched junction nucleotides: 3. The chain's CDR3 is CASSIQLAGGQETQYF. In DNA, the CDR3 is TGTGCCAGTAGTATCCAACTAGCGGGGGGCCAAGAGACCCAGTACTTC.

V gene TRBV2 combines with J gene TRBJ1-5, with TRBD1 matching 7 bases. Germline CDR1 reads SNHLY; CDR2 reads FYNNEI. V was clipped by 3 bases and J by 3 bases; unmatched bases: 2. The CDR3 consists of 14 residues. The CDR3 coding sequence is TGTGCCAGCAGTGAGACAGGGTTCAATCAGCCCCAGCATTTT. Its protein is CASSETGFNQPQHF. Looking up the rest from reference TRBV2 and TRBJ1-5 gives the full variable domain: EPEVTQTPSHQVTQMGQEVILRCVPISNHLYFYWYRQILGQKVEFLVSFYNNEISEKSEIFDDQFSVERPDGSNFTLKIRSTKLEDSAMYFCASSETGFNQPQHFGDGTRLSIL.

In regard to this clone: Other DNA sequences in the same sample also yield this CDR3. Here the CDR3 reads CASSESGQGKGEQYF. The DNA of the CDR3 is TGCGCCAGCAGTGAGTCGGGACAGGGGAAGGGCGAGCAGTACTTC. The chain recombines TRBV10-1 with TRBJ2-7, with 10 bases identical to TRBD1. The CDR3 covers 15 residues. CDR1 is WNHNN, CDR2 SYGVQD, per germline (reference sequence). V lost 0 bases, J lost 6 bases, and 5 bases stayed unmatched.

V usage is TRBV10-1 and J usage is TRBJ1-3; no clear D. V gave up 2 bases and J gave up 3 bases, with 17 bases separating them. The CDR3 is 17 amino acids. Germline V gene sequence: CDR1 WNHNN, CDR2 SYGVQD (reference sequence). CDR3 DNA sequence: TGCGCCAGCAGTGAGGGTTTTTTAAGGACTAATGGAAACACCATATATTTT. Protein: CASSEGFLRTNGNTIYF.

The chain is built from TRBV9 and TRBJ2-3; TRBD2 matches at 11 bases. Germline V gene lookup returns CDR1 SGDLS and CDR2 YYNGEE. Losses at the gene ends were 2 bases for V and 7 bases for J; bases not matched to a gene: 21. This CDR3 is built from 20 residues. Here the CDR3 DNA reads TGTGCCAGCAGCGTGTCAGGGCGGGGGGTACTAGCGGGAGTAGGTTATACGCAGTATTTT. Encoded protein: CASSVSGRGVLAGVGYTQYF.

This clone was seen a handful of times. CDR3 DNA: TGTGCCAGCAGTTTAGCAGGCTATGGCTACACCTTC. This encodes CASSLAGYGYTF. The genes are TRBV28 and TRBJ1-2; D gene uncertain. Trimming took 2 bases from V and 4 from J, leaving 5 bases between them. The length of the CDR3 is 12 residues. CDR1 is MDHEN and CDR2 is SYDVKM in the germline V gene.

The chain has TRBV28 and TRBJ2-5, with 9 bases fitting TRBD1. CDR1 is MDHEN and CDR2 is SYDVKM in the germline V gene. V was pared by 5 bases and J by 2 bases, with 9 bases of the junction left unmatched. The CDR3 is 16 residues long. The chain's CDR3 is CASSDPTGGWQETQYF. CDR3 bases: TGTGCCAGCAGTGACCCGACAGGGGGTTGGCAAGAGACCCAGTACTTC. Full variable domain (outside the CDR3, taken from reference TRBV28 and TRBJ2-5): DVKVTQSSRYLVKRTGEKVFLECVQDMDHENMFWYRQDPGLGLRLIYFSYDVKMKEKGDIPEGYSVSREKKERFSLILESASTNQTSMYLCASSDPTGGWQETQYFGPGTRLLVL.

This chain connects TRBV18 to TRBJ1-1; D remains ambiguous. Trimming pared 3 bases from V and 5 bases from J, leaving 16 bases between. The germline V gene has CDR1 KGHSH and CDR2 LQKENI. The CDR3 contains 15 residues. The CDR3 bases are TGTGCCAGCTCACCTCCCGGGGAGGAAGGTACTGAAGCTTTCTTT. Residues: CASSPPGEEGTEAFF.

The table lists this clone with a count of one. The chain has TRBV21-1 and TRBJ2-7; the table's TRBD2 call for D was not verified on the DNA. TRBV21-1 is a documented pseudogene. The CDR3 is 13 residues long. CDR3 residues: CASSKFLRYEQYF. In DNA form, the CDR3 reads TGTGCCAGCAGCAAATTTTTACGGTACGAGCAGTACTTC.

The chain combines TRBV4-2 with TRBJ2-2, with 9 bases identical to TRBD2. Germline V gene data show CDR1 as LGHNA and CDR2 as YNFKEQ. V dropped 0 bases and J dropped 5; count of bases not matched to a gene: 7. The CDR3 is 17 amino acids. The CDR3 DNA reads TGTGCCAGCAGCCAAGATGTGAGCGGGAGGCCTACCGGGGAGCTGTTTTTT. It encodes CASSQDVSGRPTGELFF.

In DNA, the CDR3 is TGTGCCAGCAGCCAAGGCCAGGGCCTGACCCAGTACTTC. Translation gives CASSQGQGLTQYF. V is TRBV3-1 (or the pseudogene TRBV3-2) and J is TRBJ2-5, with a tentative D call TRBD1 (5 bases). The CDR3 is 13 amino acids. V was trimmed by 1 base and J by 7 bases, leaving 10 bases between them. The germline V gene has CDR1 LGHDT and CDR2 YNNKEL (reference sequence).

This chain joins TRBV29-1 and TRBJ2-5; perhaps TRBD1 as D (5 bases). V was trimmed by 3 bases and J by 6 bases, leaving 8 bases between them. The CDR3 spans 11 residues. Germline CDR1 is SQVTM and CDR2 is ANQGSEA. This CDR3 is CSVDQGKTQYF. The DNA of the CDR3 is TGCAGCGTTGATCAGGGAAAGACCCAGTACTTC.

The CDR3 here is CASSLPQNTGELFF. The CDR3 nucleotides are TGTGCCAGCAGTTTACCCCAGAACACCGGGGAGCTGTTTTTT. V and J are TRBV28 and TRBJ2-2; D uncertain. Trimming stripped 2 bases from V and 1 base from J, with 5 bases between. The CDR3 extends over 14 amino acids. Germline V CDR1 and CDR2: MDHEN, SYDVKM.

This clone was counted a few times. The chain employs TRBV5-6 and TRBJ2-3; TRBD1 matches 11 bases. Germline V gene sequence: CDR1 SGHDT, CDR2 YYEEEE. Germline trimming cut 2 bases from V and 15 bases from J; bases unmatched to any gene: 5. The length of the CDR3 is 12 residues. This chain's CDR3 is CASSLGTGGNYF. The CDR3 bases are TGTGCCAGCAGCTTAGGGACAGGGGGAAATTATTTT.

The chain employs TRBV24-1 and TRBJ2-2, with D possibly matching TRBD1 (6 bases). This CDR3 spans 15 amino acids. Germline loops: CDR1 KGHDR, CDR2 SFDVKD. V shed 6 bases and J shed 2 bases, with 12 bases lying between them. The CDR3 spells CATSTGFANTGELFF. As DNA, the CDR3 is TGTGCCACCAGTACAGGGTTCGCAAACACCGGGGAGCTGTTTTTT.

The rearrangement links TRBV11-2 to TRBJ2-1; TRBD2 aligns across 10 bases. Germline assignment: CDR1 SGHAT and CDR2 FQNNGV. CDR3 length: 16 amino acids. J gave up 9 bases and V 1 base, and 9 bases lay outside the gene matches. CDR3 bases: TGTGCCAGCAGCTTAGTCGTTAGCGGGAGGCGCGGTGAGCAGTTCTTC. This encodes CASSLVVSGRRGEQFF.

This clone was seen a handful of times. The chain uses TRBV20-1 and TRBJ2-5, with 7 bases lining up with TRBD2. Germline CDR1 and CDR2: DFQATT and SNEGSKA (reference sequence). V shed 3 bases and J 7 bases; nucleotides not matched to a gene: 2. CDR3 length: 11 residues. CDR3 residues: CSARGGMTQYF. The DNA for the CDR3 is TGCAGTGCTAGGGGAGGGATGACCCAGTACTTC.

The chain uses TRBV7-8 and TRBJ2-2; 13 nucleotides agree with TRBD2. Per the germline V gene, CDR1 is SGHVS and CDR2 is FQNEAQ. V gave up 1 base and J gave up 4 bases; unmatched junction bases: 3. The CDR3 is made up of 17 amino acids. The CDR3 bases are TGTGCCAGCAGCTTAGGCACTAGCGGGAGGGGCACCGGGGAGCTGTTTTTT. This encodes CASSLGTSGRGTGELFF.